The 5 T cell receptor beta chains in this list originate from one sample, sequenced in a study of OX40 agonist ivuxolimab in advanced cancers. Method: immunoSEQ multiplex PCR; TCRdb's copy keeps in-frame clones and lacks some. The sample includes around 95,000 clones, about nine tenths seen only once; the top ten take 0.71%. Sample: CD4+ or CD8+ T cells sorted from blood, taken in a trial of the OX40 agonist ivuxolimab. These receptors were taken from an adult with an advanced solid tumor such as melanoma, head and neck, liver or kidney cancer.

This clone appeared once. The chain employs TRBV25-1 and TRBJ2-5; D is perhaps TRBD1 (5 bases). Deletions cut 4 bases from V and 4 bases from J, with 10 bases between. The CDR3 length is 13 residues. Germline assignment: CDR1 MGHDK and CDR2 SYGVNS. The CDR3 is CASSVRGAETQYF. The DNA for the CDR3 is TGTGCCAGCAGTGTAAGGGGCGCAGAGACCCAGTACTTC. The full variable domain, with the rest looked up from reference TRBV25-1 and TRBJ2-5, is EADIYQTPRYLVIGTGKKITLECSQTMGHDKMYWYQQDPGMELHLIHYSYGVNSTEKGDLSSESTVSRIRTEHFPLTLESARPSHTSQYLCASSVRGAETQYFGPGTRLLVL.

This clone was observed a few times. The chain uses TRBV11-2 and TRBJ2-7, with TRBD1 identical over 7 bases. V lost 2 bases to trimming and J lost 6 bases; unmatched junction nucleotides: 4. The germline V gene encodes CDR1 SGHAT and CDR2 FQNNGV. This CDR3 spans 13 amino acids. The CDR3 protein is CASSLRAGGEQYF. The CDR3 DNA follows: TGTGCCAGCAGCTTACGTGCAGGGGGCGAGCAGTACTTC.

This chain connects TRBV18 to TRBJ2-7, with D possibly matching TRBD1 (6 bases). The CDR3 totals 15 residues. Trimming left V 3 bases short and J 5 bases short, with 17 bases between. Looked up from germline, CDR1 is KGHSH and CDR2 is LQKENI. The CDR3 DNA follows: TGTGCCAGCTCACCTAGCATAACAGGGTTGGACGAGCAGTACTTC. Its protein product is CASSPSITGLDEQYF.

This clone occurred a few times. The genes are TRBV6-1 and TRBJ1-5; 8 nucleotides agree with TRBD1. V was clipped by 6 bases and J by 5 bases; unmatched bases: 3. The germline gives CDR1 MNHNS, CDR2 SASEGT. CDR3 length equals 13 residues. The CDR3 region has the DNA TGTGCCAGCAGCGGACAGGGTCATCAGCCCCAGCATTTT. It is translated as CASSGQGHQPQHF.

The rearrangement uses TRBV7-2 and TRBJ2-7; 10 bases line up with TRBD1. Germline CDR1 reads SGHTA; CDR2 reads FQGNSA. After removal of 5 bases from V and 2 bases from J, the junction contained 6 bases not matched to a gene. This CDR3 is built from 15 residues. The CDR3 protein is CASSTWTGGAYEQYF. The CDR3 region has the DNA TGTGCCAGCAGCACGTGGACAGGGGGGGCCTACGAGCAGTACTTC.